The 3 T cell receptor beta chains reported below all come from one sample, sequenced in a study of shared clonotypes between healthy human individuals (dated by TCRdb to 2020 to 2021). Libraries came from the immunoSEQ multiplex PCR assay. The table comes from immuneACCESS by way of TCRdb, which keeps in-frame sequences with V and J called. Part of the clones is missing from these tables; in studies checked, under half for an unresolved V gene and the rest for unknown reasons. Across this sample there are approximately 640,000 clones, with about 92% seen only once. The ten largest clones add up to approximately 35% of the sample. Sequenced material: memory CD8+ T cells from PBMCs. Reading the label with the study, this specimen's cell subset or site is: CD45RO+ cells pooled with CCR7-negative TemRA cells. The source is a man between 18 and 35 years old in good health. Some clones in this sample may be carry-over from other donors' samples.

For this clone: Other nucleotide sequences in the sample specify the same CDR3. The V call is TRBV29-1, the J call TRBJ2-7; 7 bases fit TRBD1. The CDR3 is 13 amino acids. Looked up from germline, CDR1 is SQVTM and CDR2 is ANQGSEA. J was trimmed by 0 bases and V by 7 bases; bases with no gene match: 6. The CDR3 DNA sequence: TGCAGCGCCCTGTCAGGGGGCTCCTACGAGCAGTACTTC. Protein: CSALSGGSYEQYF.

The CDR3 protein is CASSVRTVKNIQYF. The CDR3 DNA is TGTGCCAGCAGTGTCCGGACGGTCAAAAACATTCAGTACTTC. The genes are TRBV25-1 and TRBJ2-4; unclear D gene. The CDR3 contains 14 residues. The germline V and J ends were trimmed by 4 bases and 3 bases, with 10 bases remaining between them. Germline V gives CDR1 MGHDK, CDR2 SYGVNS.

The chain joins TRBV27 to TRBJ2-7; D gene ambiguous. Germline CDR1 and CDR2: MNHEY and SMNVEV (reference sequence). Trimming shortened V by 10 bases and J by 2 bases, and 9 bases separated the two germline ends. This CDR3 region has 11 residues. CDR3 loop: CATVGPYEQYF. DNA for the CDR3: TGTGCCACCGTGGGTCCCTACGAGCAGTACTTC.